Below, 30 T cell receptor beta chains from the same sample are listed, as sequenced in a study of T cell repertoires in cytomegalovirus infection. These receptors' targets are unknown. MiXCR was run by TCRdb on the reads, yielding one entry per CDR3 protein. Of some 99,000 distinct CDR3 sequences in the sample, about 30% were seen once. This specimen was CD8+ T cells from cultured PBMCs, taken from culture after CMV antigen stimulation. The origin of the receptors is a human donor in good health (CMV status not recorded). Some clones in this sample may be carry-over from other donors' samples.

The rearrangement links TRBV27 to TRBJ2-1, with D perhaps TRBD1 or TRBD2 (5 bases each). Between the trimmed V and J ends, which lost 6 bases and 7 bases, there was a span of 16 bases. CDR1 is MNHEY, CDR2 SMNVEV, per germline (reference sequence). The CDR3 has 14 amino acids. The DNA of the CDR3 is TGTGCCAGCAGCCCCTTGTGGGGCGGGAATGAGCAGTTCTTC. Its protein is CASSPLWGGNEQFF.

The chain has TRBV6-5 and TRBJ1-6; D is undetermined. V was clipped by 4 bases and J by 6 bases, with 10 bases between them. The CDR3 length is 14 residues. Germline V gene sequence: CDR1 MNHEY, CDR2 SVGAGI. CDR3 residues: CASSSGESNSPLHF. The CDR3 DNA is TGTGCCAGCAGTTCCGGTGAGAGTAATTCACCCCTCCACTTT.

The sample holds many counts of this clonotype. The J gene is TRBJ2-2, the V gene TRBV12-3 or TRBV12-4; 7 nucleotides agree with TRBD1. Trimming removed 7 bases from V and 3 bases from J; junction bases left unmatched: 5. This CDR3 contains 14 residues. CDR3 region: CASTPGQHTGELFF. In DNA, the CDR3 is TGTGCCAGCACACCGGGACAGCACACCGGGGAGCTGTTTTTT.

The chain recombines TRBV12-3 or TRBV12-4 with TRBJ2-3; D uncertain. Trimming shortened V by 5 bases and J by 6 bases, and 15 bases separated the two germline ends. The CDR3 totals 14 residues. The CDR3 spells CASSKRLLGDTQYF. In nucleotides, the CDR3 is TGTGCCAGCAGTAAACGGCTATTAGGGGATACGCAGTATTTT.

This clonotype was counted a few times. This chain uses TRBV20-1 with TRBJ2-5; 11 positions match TRBD2. Trimming at V came to 3 bases and at J to 2 bases, leaving 11 bases not matched to a gene. CDR1 is DFQATT, CDR2 SNEGSKA, per germline (reference sequence). CDR3 size: 17 residues. In DNA, the CDR3 is TGCAGTGCTAGGGGGACCACTAGCGGGGGCCCACAAGAGACCCAGTACTTC. Amino acids: CSARGTTSGGPQETQYF.

This clonotype turned up a few times. The chain has TRBV28 and TRBJ2-3; D gene uncertain. The CDR3 totals 13 residues. Trimming stripped 4 bases from V and 3 bases from J, with 8 bases between. Per the germline V gene, CDR1 is MDHEN and CDR2 is SYDVKM. CDR3 DNA: TGTGCCAGCAGTTCAATTTGGACAGATACGCAGTATTTT. This translates into CASSSIWTDTQYF. The full variable domain, in which reference TRBV28 and TRBJ2-3 provide the parts outside the CDR3, is DVKVTQSSRYLVKRTGEKVFLECVQDMDHENMFWYRQDPGLGLRLIYFSYDVKMKEKGDIPEGYSVSREKKERFSLILESASTNQTSMYLCASSSIWTDTQYFGPGTRLTVL.

This clonotype was counted many times. This rearrangement joins TRBV6-5 to TRBJ1-1; no firm D call. Germline values: CDR1 MNHEY, CDR2 SVGAGI. V lost 4 bases and J 2 bases, leaving 11 bases between the germline ends. This CDR3 contains 14 residues. The CDR3 sequence is CASSFSAENTEAFF. The DNA for the CDR3 is TGTGCCAGCAGTTTCTCAGCCGAAAACACTGAAGCTTTCTTT.

The rearrangement uses TRBV6-1 and TRBJ2-7; no clear D. Trimming took 10 bases from V and 3 from J, leaving 19 bases between them. CDR3 length equals 14 residues. Germline V gives CDR1 MNHNS, CDR2 SASEGT. Here the CDR3 DNA reads TGTGCCACCTCGTCCCAAGATGGATTCTACGAGCAGTACTTC. As protein: CATSSQDGFYEQYF.

This clonotype was seen repeatedly, ten times or more. The V gene is TRBV7-6, the J gene TRBJ2-7; tentatively, D is TRBD1 (6 bases). This CDR3 spans 13 amino acids. V lost 4 bases and J lost 3, with 10 bases in between. CDR1 is SGHVS and CDR2 is FNYEAQ in the germline V gene. CDR3 sequence (DNA): TGTGCCAGCAGCTCGGGACATCTCTACGAGCAGTACTTC. Amino acids: CASSSGHLYEQYF.

This clonotype was seen repeatedly, ten times or more. V usage is TRBV28 and J usage is TRBJ1-5; unclear D gene. This CDR3 has 15 amino acids. Trimming took off 6 bases at V and 0 bases at J, with 12 bases between the two ends. CDR1 MDHEN and CDR2 SYDVKM come from the germline V gene. The CDR3 loop is CASRPGEYSNQPQHF. The CDR3 DNA is TGTGCCAGCAGACCCGGGGAGTATAGCAATCAGCCCCAGCATTTT.

The chain uses TRBV28 and TRBJ2-5, with TRBD2 identical over 7 bases. This CDR3 region has 13 residues. From germline, CDR1 is MDHEN and CDR2 SYDVKM. Losses at the gene ends were 1 base for V and 10 bases for J; bases not matched to a gene: 6. For the CDR3, the DNA is TGTGCCAGCAGTTTATTTTTAGGGGAGGGCCAGTACTTC. It yields the protein CASSLFLGEGQYF.

This rearrangement joins TRBV6-5 to TRBJ2-1; TRBD2 matches at 8 bases. Germline V gene data show CDR1 as MNHEY and CDR2 as SVGAGI. With 5 bases clipped from V and 2 bases from J, the junction kept 5 bases outside the gene matches. The CDR3 contains 15 residues. This chain's CDR3 is CASSDQAGAYNEQFF. As DNA, the CDR3 is TGTGCCAGCAGTGACCAAGCGGGGGCCTACAATGAGCAGTTCTTC.

The chain is built from TRBV27 and TRBJ2-1; D uncertain. The CDR3 consists of 13 residues. Trimming took off 2 bases at V and 7 bases at J, with 9 bases between the two ends. Per the germline V gene, CDR1 is MNHEY and CDR2 is SMNVEV (reference sequence). In nucleotides, the CDR3 is TGTGCCAGCAGTTTAGGGCGGCAGAATGAGCAGTTCTTC. It yields the protein CASSLGRQNEQFF.

This chain uses TRBV4-1 with TRBJ2-1, with D possibly TRBD1 on 6 matching bases. V lost 4 bases to trimming and J lost 9 bases, with 19 bases between them. The germline V gene has CDR1 MGHRA and CDR2 YSYEKL. The CDR3 totals 15 residues. As DNA, the CDR3 is TGCGCCAGCAGCCCACGGGACACCCTGAGGACTGAGCAGTTCTTC. As protein: CASSPRDTLRTEQFF.

This sequence joins TRBV6-8 and TRBJ1-5; perhaps TRBD1 as D (6 bases). This CDR3 is 15 amino acids long. Germline V gene lookup returns CDR1 MNHGY and CDR2 SAAAGT. V was shortened by 8 bases and J by 2 bases, with 16 bases between the two germline ends. The CDR3 is CASRTVPLGNQPQHF. The CDR3 coding sequence is TGTGCCAGCCGGACAGTCCCTCTAGGCAATCAGCCCCAGCATTTT.

CDR3 amino acids: CASSPTGPTGELFF. The CDR3 nucleotides are TGTGCCAGCAGTCCTACAGGGCCCACCGGGGAGCTGTTTTTT. V usage is TRBV12-3 or TRBV12-4 and J usage is TRBJ2-2; possibly TRBD1 for D (6 bases). This CDR3 is 14 amino acids long. Trimming removed 5 bases from V and 4 bases from J, with 11 bases in between.

This clonotype was counted a few times. V gene TRBV9 combines with J gene TRBJ1-6; 7 bases align to TRBD1. Germline CDR1 reads SGDLS; CDR2 reads YYNGEE. With V trimmed by 6 bases and J by 9 bases, 6 bases remained unmatched. The CDR3 spans 13 residues. The CDR3, as DNA: TGTGCCAGCAACGCAGGGGGGAGTTCACCCCTCCACTTT. This translates into CASNAGGSSPLHF.

This clonotype was seen just once. CDR3 in DNA: TGCGCCAGCAGCCCGTCCCCATGGACTGAAGCTTTCTTT. Protein: CASSPSPWTEAFF. The V gene is TRBV4-1, the J gene TRBJ1-1, with D uncertain. V was pared by 4 bases and J by 5 bases, with 11 bases between. This CDR3 is built from 13 residues. In germline, CDR1 is MGHRA, CDR2 YSYEKL.

This clonotype appeared a single time. The genes are TRBV20-1 and TRBJ1-5; D unclear. Germline-derived CDR1 and CDR2 are DFQATT and SNEGSKA (reference sequence). V was shortened by 8 bases and J by 7 bases, with 18 bases between the two germline ends. This CDR3 is 13 amino acids long. CDR3 loop: CSPAEGPEQPQHF. CDR3 DNA sequence: TGCAGTCCAGCGGAAGGGCCGGAGCAGCCCCAGCATTTT.

The rearrangement links TRBV6-7 to TRBJ2-7; D is possibly TRBD2 (6 bases). TRBV6-7 qualifies as an ORF whose function is uncertain. The V gene lost 0 bases and the J gene lost 4 bases, with 16 bases spanning the gap. This CDR3 comprises 16 residues. The CDR3 DNA is TGTGCCAGCAGTTACTCGAGTATGCTAGCGAGGTACGAGCAGTACTTC. Its translation: CASSYSSMLARYEQYF.

This clonotype turned up a few times. The V and J genes are TRBV5-6 and TRBJ1-6, with D perhaps TRBD1 (5 bases). Germline lookup yields CDR1 SGHDT and CDR2 YYEEEE. The CDR3 sequence is 15 residues long. Trimming shortened V by 4 bases and J by 4 bases, and 12 bases separated the two germline ends. CDR3 DNA: TGTGCCAGCAGCCCGGGACCGCGTTATAATTCACCCCTCCACTTT. This sequence encodes CASSPGPRYNSPLHF.

The V gene is TRBV4-1, the J gene TRBJ2-1; 12 bases match TRBD2. The germline V gene encodes CDR1 MGHRA and CDR2 YSYEKL. The CDR3 is 15 amino acids. The V and J ends lost 5 bases and 8 bases, in that order; junction bases with no gene match: 7. The CDR3 spells CASSFSSGGAYEQFF. The CDR3 DNA follows: TGCGCCAGCAGCTTTTCTAGCGGGGGGGCCTATGAGCAGTTCTTC.

The chain couples TRBV27 to TRBJ2-1, with unresolved D. The germline gives CDR1 MNHEY, CDR2 SMNVEV (reference sequence). The V end lost 6 bases, the J end lost 0 bases, and 12 bases lay between the germline ends. The CDR3 consists of 15 residues. CDR3 amino acids: CASRSDLNSYNEQFF. DNA for the CDR3: TGTGCCAGCAGATCCGACCTAAACTCCTACAATGAGCAGTTCTTC.

V and J are TRBV24-1 and TRBJ1-5; D unclear. This CDR3 comprises 13 residues. Trimming cost V 7 bases and J 7 bases, with 13 bases left between them. Germline V gives CDR1 KGHDR, CDR2 SFDVKD. The CDR3 DNA reads TGTGCCACCAGCACCGGGGTAGAGCAGCCCCAGCATTTT. It specifies CATSTGVEQPQHF.

The table lists this clonotype with a count of one. This chain joins TRBV19 and TRBJ2-1; tentative D call: TRBD1 (6 bases). Trimming left V 7 bases short and J 0 bases short, with 16 bases between. Germline-derived CDR1 and CDR2 are LNHDA and SQIVND (reference sequence). This CDR3 comprises 16 residues. The CDR3 region has the DNA TGTGCCAGTACCCCGGCCCAGGGGAGCTCCTACAATGAGCAGTTCTTC. This encodes CASTPAQGSSYNEQFF.

This clonotype has a handful of counts. The V call is TRBV6-8, the J call TRBJ2-7; a possible D gene is TRBD1 (6 bases). The CDR3 is made up of 14 amino acids. Per the germline V gene, CDR1 is MNHGY and CDR2 is SAAAGT. Deletions cut 6 bases from V and 5 bases from J, with 17 bases between. In DNA form, the CDR3 reads TGTGCCAGCAGATTCGCCGGGACAACAGACGAGCAGTACTTC. The encoded protein is CASRFAGTTDEQYF.

This clonotype was found many times. V and J are TRBV7-8 and TRBJ2-7; D remains ambiguous. The germline CDR1 and CDR2 sequences are SGHVS and FQNEAQ. The CDR3 is made up of 16 amino acids. V was pared by 1 base and J by 2 bases, with 15 bases between. The CDR3 bases are TGTGCCAGCAGCTTAGTCTCTACATCGGGTACCTACGAGCAGTACTTC. Encoded protein: CASSLVSTSGTYEQYF.

The V call is TRBV20-1, the J call TRBJ1-1; weak D call: TRBD1 (5 bases). CDR3 size: 13 residues. Germline V gene sequence: CDR1 DFQATT, CDR2 SNEGSKA (reference sequence). Between the trimmed V and J ends, which lost 0 bases and 13 bases, there was a span of 18 bases. CDR3 sequence: CSARDSRVLELFF. DNA of the CDR3: TGCAGTGCTAGAGATAGCAGGGTCTTAGAGCTTTTCTTT.

This clonotype has a handful of counts. The genes are TRBV7-6 and TRBJ2-1, with D possibly being TRBD2 (5 bases). This CDR3 has 15 amino acids. Per the germline V gene, CDR1 is SGHVS and CDR2 is FNYEAQ. Trimming removed 1 base from V and 2 bases from J, with 9 bases in between. CDR3 region: CASSLELGAYNEQFF. The CDR3 DNA reads TGTGCCAGCAGCTTAGAACTGGGAGCCTACAATGAGCAGTTCTTC.

This rearrangement joins TRBV7-8 to TRBJ2-1, with D possibly TRBD2 on 6 matching bases. The V and J ends lost 5 bases and 6 bases respectively, with 17 bases between them. The CDR3 runs to 15 residues. The germline V gene encodes CDR1 SGHVS and CDR2 FQNEAQ. The DNA of the CDR3 is TGTGCCAGCAGCCCGGAGACTAGACTGGGCAATGAGCAGTTCTTC. Amino acid sequence: CASSPETRLGNEQFF. Full variable domain (missing parts from reference TRBV7-8 and TRBJ2-1): GAGVSQSPRYKVAKRGQDVALRCDPISGHVSLFWYQQALGQGPEFLTYFQNEAQLDKSGLPSDRFFAERPEGSVSTLKIQRTQQEDSAVYLCASSPETRLGNEQFFGPGTRLTVL.